The 26 T cell receptor beta chains given below trace back to one sample, sequenced in a study of blood T cell repertoires in COVID-19. Produced via immunoSEQ multiplex PCR; TCRdb's table is partial and in-frame only. In the table there are about 270,000 clones, around 86% of which are singletons. Sequencing was performed on PBMCs or T cells enriched from blood (not recorded which). The source of these receptors is a man aged 18 to 35 who had recovered from COVID-19.

The chain is built from TRBV11-3 and TRBJ2-7; possibly TRBD1 for D (6 bases). Trimming cost V 4 bases and J 4 bases, with 8 bases left between them. Germline CDR1 SGHNT, CDR2 YENEEA. This CDR3 contains 12 residues. The CDR3 region is CASSSDRYEQYF. The CDR3 nucleotides read TGTGCCAGCAGCTCCGACAGGTACGAGCAGTACTTC.

V and J are TRBV19 and TRBJ1-5, with D uncertain. CDR3 length: 13 amino acids. Germline loops: CDR1 LNHDA, CDR2 SQIVND (reference sequence). V was trimmed by 10 bases and J by 0 bases, leaving 10 bases between them. DNA for the CDR3: TGTGCCACTCAGCCGGGTAGCAATCAGCCCCAGCATTTT. Translation gives CATQPGSNQPQHF.

The sample holds a few counts of this clone. This chain joins TRBV2 and TRBJ1-5; the D gene is possibly TRBD1 (5 bases). Germline V gene data show CDR1 as SNHLY and CDR2 as FYNNEI. There are 15 residues in the CDR3. Trimming removed 4 bases from V and 0 bases from J, with 10 bases in between. In DNA, the CDR3 is TGTGCCAGCAGTGCGCAGGGATTTAGCAATCAGCCCCAGCATTTT. Protein: CASSAQGFSNQPQHF.

The V call is TRBV7-8, the J call TRBJ2-1; tentative D call: TRBD2 (5 bases). The CDR3 has 14 residues. V was trimmed by 5 bases and J by 6 bases, leaving 14 bases between them. Germline loops: CDR1 SGHVS, CDR2 FQNEAQ. CDR3 nucleotide sequence: TGTGCCAGCAGCGGGCGGGTCAGTTTCAATGAGCAGTTCTTC. Protein product: CASSGRVSFNEQFF.

CDR3 sequence: CASSEFGGGGEKLFF. DNA of the CDR3: TGTGCCAGCAGTGAATTCGGGGGAGGTGGAGAAAAACTGTTTTTT. The gene calls are TRBV25-1 and TRBJ1-4, with D maybe TRBD1 (5 bases). V was shortened by 1 base and J by 8 bases, with 14 bases between the two germline ends. The CDR3 has 15 amino acids. The germline V gene encodes CDR1 MGHDK and CDR2 SYGVNS.

The chain employs TRBV18 and TRBJ1-3, with TRBD1 identical over 9 bases. Germline V gives CDR1 KGHSH, CDR2 LQKENI. The CDR3 spans 16 residues. Trimming cost V 2 bases and J 1 base; bases outside gene matches: 3. The CDR3 is CASSPGTGFSGNTIYF. The CDR3 bases are TGTGCCAGCTCACCAGGGACAGGGTTTTCTGGAAACACCATATATTTT.

The genes are TRBV28 and TRBJ2-1; possible D gene TRBD2, 5 bases. The CDR3 has 15 amino acids. Germline CDR1 reads MDHEN; CDR2 reads SYDVKM. V was clipped by 5 bases and J by 0 bases, with 11 bases between them. CDR3 coding DNA: TGTGCCAGCAGTACAAGCGGAAGCTCCTACAATGAGCAGTTCTTC. Amino acid sequence: CASSTSGSSYNEQFF.

The chain couples TRBV24-1 to TRBJ2-1; 12 nucleotides align to TRBD2. Germline loops: CDR1 KGHDR, CDR2 SFDVKD. This CDR3 contains 18 residues. V was clipped by 4 bases and J by 0 bases; unmatched bases: 6. The CDR3 nucleotides read TGTGCCACCAGTGACCGGACTAGCGGGACTGACTCCTACAATGAGCAGTTCTTC. This gives the protein CATSDRTSGTDSYNEQFF.

V gene TRBV4-1 combines with J gene TRBJ1-2; D is perhaps TRBD1 (6 bases). The V and J ends lost 1 base and 3 bases respectively, with 18 bases between them. From germline, CDR1 is MGHRA and CDR2 YSYEKL. This CDR3 contains 17 residues. CDR3 DNA: TGCGCCAGCAGCCAAGGATGGTGGGCAGGGGAAGACTATGGCTACACCTTC. Residues: CASSQGWWAGEDYGYTF.

The rearrangement links TRBV28 to TRBJ1-5; the D gene is possibly TRBD1 (6 bases). The CDR3 runs 15 residues. The V gene's germline CDR1 is MDHEN and CDR2 SYDVKM. The germline V and J ends were trimmed by 6 bases and 0 bases, with 12 bases remaining between them. DNA of the CDR3: TGTGCCAGCAGCCCGGGACAAAATAGCAATCAGCCCCAGCATTTT. This gives the protein CASSPGQNSNQPQHF.

V is TRBV7-9 and J is TRBJ2-5, with 7 bases matching TRBD2. V lost 4 bases to trimming and J lost 1 base; unmatched junction nucleotides: 6. This CDR3 is 15 amino acids long. Per the germline V gene, CDR1 is SEHNR and CDR2 is FQNEAQ (reference sequence). CDR3 in amino acids: CASSSLGGSQETQYF. In DNA form, the CDR3 reads TGTGCCAGCAGCTCCCTCGGGGGGAGCCAAGAGACCCAGTACTTC.

V is TRBV14 and J is TRBJ2-6, with D possibly being TRBD1 (5 bases). CDR3 length: 16 residues. Trimming left V 5 bases short and J 0 bases short, with 11 bases between. The germline gives CDR1 SGHDN, CDR2 FVKESK. The CDR3 here is CASSIRTSSGANVLTF. The CDR3 DNA is TGTGCCAGCAGCATTCGGACAAGCTCTGGGGCCAACGTCCTGACTTTC.

CDR3 residues: CASTPLVGTGGAEQYF. The CDR3 nucleotides are TGCGCCAGCACCCCCTTGGTCGGGACAGGGGGCGCCGAGCAGTACTTC. The V gene is TRBV5-1, the J gene TRBJ2-7, with 12 bases matching TRBD1. The trim removed 6 bases at V and 6 bases at J, leaving 13 bases unmatched. The CDR3 extends over 16 amino acids. CDR1 and CDR2 (germline): SGHRS, YFSETQ.

The V gene is TRBV11-3, the J gene TRBJ1-1, with D possibly being TRBD1 (5 bases). CDR1 and CDR2 from the germline V gene are SGHNT and YENEEA. Trimming removed 1 base at V and 5 bases at J, with 11 bases between. The CDR3 runs to 14 residues. CDR3 in DNA: TGTGCCAGCAGCTTAGTCCGCCAGGGTACTGAAGCTTTCTTT. As protein: CASSLVRQGTEAFF.

V gene TRBV5-1 combines with J gene TRBJ2-3; D might be TRBD2 (6 bases). Per germline, CDR1 SGHRS and CDR2 YFSETQ. The CDR3 is made up of 12 amino acids. The V end was cut by 3 bases, the J end by 5 bases, with 7 bases between. In DNA form, the CDR3 reads TGCGCCAGCAGCTCGGGGGTAGATACGCAGTATTTT. Its translation is CASSSGVDTQYF. Looking up the rest from reference TRBV5-1 and TRBJ2-3 gives the full variable domain: KAGVTQTPRYLIKTRGQQVTLSCSPISGHRSVSWYQQTPGQGLQFLFEYFSETQRNKGNFPGRFSGRQFSNSRSEMNVSTLELGDSALYLCASSSGVDTQYFGPGTRLTVL.

This chain connects TRBV5-1 to TRBJ1-1; weak D call: TRBD1 (6 bases). Trimming shortened V by 0 bases and J by 8 bases, and 14 bases separated the two germline ends. The CDR3 totals 14 residues. The V gene's germline CDR1 is SGHRS and CDR2 YFSETQ. The CDR3 DNA is TGCGCCAGCAGCTTGGTTGCGGGGGCACCGGAAGCTTTCTTT. Its translation is CASSLVAGAPEAFF.

This clone is a singleton in its sample. CDR3 coding DNA: TGTGCCAGCAGCCCCAGGGGACTGAACACTGAAGCTTTCTTT. Protein: CASSPRGLNTEAFF. The genes are TRBV7-9 and TRBJ1-1; perhaps TRBD1 as D (6 bases). The ends were cut back, 5 bases at V and 0 bases at J, with 10 bases in the middle. The germline CDR1 and CDR2 sequences are SEHNR and FQNEAQ (reference sequence). This CDR3 spans 14 amino acids.

The rearrangement uses TRBV19 and TRBJ1-5; tentatively, D is TRBD1 (5 bases). Germline V gives CDR1 LNHDA, CDR2 SQIVND (reference sequence). The germline V and J ends were trimmed by 6 bases and 1 base, with 13 bases remaining between them. This CDR3 region has 15 residues. Here the CDR3 reads CASRTTWGSNQPQHF. CDR3 nucleotide sequence: TGTGCCAGTAGGACGACATGGGGCAGCAATCAGCCCCAGCATTTT.

V usage is TRBV5-6 and J usage is TRBJ1-3; the D is unclear. This CDR3 has 15 amino acids. Germline lookup yields CDR1 SGHDT and CDR2 YYEEEE. V gave up 0 bases and J gave up 0 bases, with 7 bases separating them. The DNA for the CDR3 is TGTGCCAGCAGCTTGGGGCCGATCTCTGGAAACACCATATATTTT. Amino acids: CASSLGPISGNTIYF.

The rearrangement links TRBV28 to TRBJ2-1; the match to TRBD2 covers 7 bases. Per the germline V gene, CDR1 is MDHEN and CDR2 is SYDVKM. After removal of 8 bases from V and 6 bases from J, the junction contained 10 bases not matched to a gene. The CDR3 contains 14 residues. This CDR3 is CASGGTTKVNEQFF. The CDR3 DNA reads as TGTGCCAGCGGCGGGACTACCAAGGTCAATGAGCAGTTCTTC.

The chain recombines TRBV7-3 with TRBJ1-1; TRBD1 matches at 8 bases. Germline values: CDR1 SGHTA, CDR2 FQGTGA. After removal of 5 bases from V and 3 bases from J, the junction contained 2 bases not matched to a gene. This CDR3 has 13 amino acids. The CDR3 sequence: CASSLTGDTEAFF. For the CDR3, the DNA is TGTGCCAGCAGCCTGACAGGGGACACTGAAGCTTTCTTT.

To note about this clone: The same CDR3 can be traced to other DNA sequences in this sample. As DNA, the CDR3 is TGTGCCAGCAGGACGACAGGGCGAACTGAAGCTTTCTTT. Translated: CASRTTGRTEAFF. This chain joins TRBV6-5 and TRBJ1-1, with 7 positions matching TRBD1. CDR3 size: 13 residues. The V segment lost 6 bases and the J segment 5 bases; nucleotides outside the gene matches: 6. The germline gives CDR1 MNHEY, CDR2 SVGAGI.

In this sample, this clone turned up a few times. This sequence joins TRBV12-3 or TRBV12-4 and TRBJ1-5; the D gene is possibly TRBD1 (6 bases). V lost 5 bases, J lost 4 bases, and 9 bases lay in between. The CDR3 contains 13 residues. The CDR3 sequence: CASSDRTNQPQHF. For the CDR3, the DNA is TGTGCCAGCAGTGACAGGACTAATCAGCCCCAGCATTTT.

The chain uses TRBV7-8 and TRBJ2-1; tentatively, D is TRBD2 (6 bases). CDR1 SGHVS and CDR2 FQNEAQ come from the germline V gene. V lost 5 bases to trimming and J lost 10 bases, with 18 bases between them. CDR3 length equals 14 residues. The chain's CDR3 is CASSPPGRLAEQFF. The CDR3 DNA is TGTGCCAGCAGCCCACCTGGGAGGTTGGCCGAGCAGTTCTTC.

The rearrangement uses TRBV13 and TRBJ2-7, with TRBD2 as a possible D gene (5 bases). This CDR3 spans 17 amino acids. Germline V lookup: CDR1 PRHDT, CDR2 FYEKMQ (reference sequence). V was pared by 1 base and J by 0 bases, with 16 bases between. The CDR3 region is CASSLVGEWTPSYEQYF. As DNA, the CDR3 is TGTGCCAGCAGCTTAGTCGGGGAATGGACCCCCTCCTACGAGCAGTACTTC.

This chain uses TRBV7-2 with TRBJ1-2, with D possibly being TRBD1 (6 bases). V dropped 5 bases and J dropped 4 bases, with 11 bases sitting between them. The CDR3 extends over 13 amino acids. The V gene's germline CDR1 is SGHTA and CDR2 FQGNSA. The CDR3: CASSLDRRYGYTF. The CDR3 DNA follows: TGTGCCAGCAGCCTCGACAGGCGCTATGGCTACACCTTC.